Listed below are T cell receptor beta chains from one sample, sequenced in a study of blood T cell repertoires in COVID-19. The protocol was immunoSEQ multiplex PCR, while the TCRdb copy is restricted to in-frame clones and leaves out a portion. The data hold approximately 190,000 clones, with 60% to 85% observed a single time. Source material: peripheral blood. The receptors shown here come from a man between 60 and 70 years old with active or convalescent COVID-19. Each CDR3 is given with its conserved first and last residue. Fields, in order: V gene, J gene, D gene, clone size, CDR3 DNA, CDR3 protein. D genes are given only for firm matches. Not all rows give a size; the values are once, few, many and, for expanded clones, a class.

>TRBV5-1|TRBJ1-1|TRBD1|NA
TGCGCCAGCAACCGACAGGGGGCCGAGACTGAAGCTTTCTTT
CASNRQGAETEAFF
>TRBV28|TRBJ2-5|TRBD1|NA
TGTGCCAGCAGTTCCCGGACAGGGTACTCGACCCAGTACTTC
CASSSRTGYSTQYF
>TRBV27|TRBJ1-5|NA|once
TGTGCCAGCAGTTCCCGACAGGTTTATAGCAATCAGCCCCAGCATTTT
CASSSRQVYSNQPQHF
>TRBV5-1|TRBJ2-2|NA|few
TGCGCCAGCAGCTATAGCCCCACCGGGGAGCTGTTTTTT
CASSYSPTGELFF
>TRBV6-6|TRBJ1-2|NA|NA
TGTGCCAGCAGGCCTGAGGCCCTGGGCTACACCTTC
CASRPEALGYTF
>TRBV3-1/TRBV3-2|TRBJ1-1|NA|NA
TGTGCCAGCAGCCAAGAAGGGGTGGGAAGCACTGAAGCTTTCTTT
CASSQEGVGSTEAFF
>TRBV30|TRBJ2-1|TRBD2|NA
TGTGCCTGGATCCCACGGGGGGGACTCTACAATGAGCAGTTCTTC
CAWIPRGGLYNEQFF
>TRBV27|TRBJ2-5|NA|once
TGTGCCAGCAGCAATCCGTATTTGGGGCTTGAGACCCAGTACTTC
CASSNPYLGLETQYF
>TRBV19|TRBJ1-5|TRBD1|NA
TGTGCCAGTAGCCGGGACAGTCTTCAGCCCCAGCATTTT
CASSRDSLQPQHF
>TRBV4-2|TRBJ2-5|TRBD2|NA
TGTGCCAGCAGCCAAGGAGAGGTAGCGGGGCCGAGTGGGACCCAGTACTTC
CASSQGEVAGPSGTQYF
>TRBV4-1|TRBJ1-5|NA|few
TGCGCCAGCAGCCAAGATATGGGCGATCAGCCCCAGCATTTT
CASSQDMGDQPQHF
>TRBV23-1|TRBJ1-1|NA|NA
TGCGCCAGCAGTCAACCTCTGGCGGGCACCGCGAACACTGAAGCTTTCTTT
CASSQPLAGTANTEAFF
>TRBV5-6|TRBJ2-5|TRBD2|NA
TGTGCCAGCAGCCCCCTGGGGACTAGCGGGGTTCAAGAGACCCAGTACTTC
CASSPLGTSGVQETQYF
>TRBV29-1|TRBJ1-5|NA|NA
TGCAGCGTTGGGGCGCATCAGGGTCAGCCCCAGCATTTT
CSVGAHQGQPQHF
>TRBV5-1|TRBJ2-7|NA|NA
TGCGCCAGCAGCTTGGAAACAGGGACCCACGAGCAGTACTTC
CASSLETGTHEQYF
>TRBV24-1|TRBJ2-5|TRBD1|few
TGTGCCACCGGGACAGAAGAGACCCAGTACTTC
CATGTEETQYF
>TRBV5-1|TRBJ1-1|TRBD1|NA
TGCGCCAGCGGAGGGGGACAGGGGGCAGGGAACACTGAAGCTTTCTTT
CASGGGQGAGNTEAFF
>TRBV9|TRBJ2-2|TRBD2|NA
TGTGCCAGCAAGGGACTAGCGGAGAACACCGGGGAGCTGTTTTTT
CASKGLAENTGELFF
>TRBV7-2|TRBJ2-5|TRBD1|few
TGTGCGACAGGGTCGAGGGTTGGGACCCAGTACTTC
CATGSRVGTQYF
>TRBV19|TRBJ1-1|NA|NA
TGTGCCAGTAGTATCCCAGGGGAAGGTGAAGCTTTCTTT
CASSIPGEGEAFF
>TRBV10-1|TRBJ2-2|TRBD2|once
TGCGCCAGCAGCCGGATTTTCCATAGCGGGAGGGCCAACACCGGGGAGCTGTTTTTT
CASSRIFHSGRANTGELFF
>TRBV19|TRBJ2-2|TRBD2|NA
TGTGCCAGTAGTACTAGCGGTATCGCGAGCGGGGAGCTGTTTTTT
CASSTSGIASGELFF
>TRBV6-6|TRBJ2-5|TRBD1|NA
TGTGCCAGCTCTTGGGACAGTCAGGCGGCCCAGTACTTC
CASSWDSQAAQYF
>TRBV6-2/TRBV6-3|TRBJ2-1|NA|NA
TGTGCCAGCAGTTACTTAACGACAGTTCCTTCCTACAATGAGCAGTTCTTC
CASSYLTTVPSYNEQFF
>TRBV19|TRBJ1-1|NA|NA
TGTGCCAGTAGTATAACGGGGTTTCGGACTGAAGCTTTCTTT
CASSITGFRTEAFF
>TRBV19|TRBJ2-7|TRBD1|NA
TGTGCCAGTAGTTCGACAGGGTCCTACGAGCAGTACTTC
CASSSTGSYEQYF
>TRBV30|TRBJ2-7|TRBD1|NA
TGTGCCTGCCAATCCGGACAGGACTACGAGCAGTACTTC
CACQSGQDYEQYF
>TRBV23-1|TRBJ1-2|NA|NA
TGCGCCAGCAGTCAATCGGGGAGTGCTAACTATGGCTACACCTTC
CASSQSGSANYGYTF
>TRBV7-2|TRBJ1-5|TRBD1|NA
TGTGCCAGCAGCTTGGTGGGACAGGGGGATCAGCCCCAGCATTTT
CASSLVGQGDQPQHF
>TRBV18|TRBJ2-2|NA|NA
TGTGCCAGCTCACCATTCCAGCGTTTGAACACCGGGGAGCTGTTTTTT
CASSPFQRLNTGELFF
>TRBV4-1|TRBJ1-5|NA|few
TGCGCCAGCAGCCAAGGGGCCGCCAGGGGTGTTCAGCCCCAGCATTTT
CASSQGAARGVQPQHF
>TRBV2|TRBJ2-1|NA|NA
TGTGCCAGCAGCCTTTCGGGGTCGGGTGAGCAGTTCTTC
CASSLSGSGEQFF
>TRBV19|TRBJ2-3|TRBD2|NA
TGTGCCAGTAGGGTAGCGGGAGGGTTTGCGAGCACAGATACGCAGTATTTT
CASRVAGGFASTDTQYF
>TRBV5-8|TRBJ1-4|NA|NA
TGTGCCAGCAGCCCAGGGTTGGGTGGTGAAAAACTGTTTTTT
CASSPGLGGEKLFF
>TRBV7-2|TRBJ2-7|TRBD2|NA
TGTGCCAGCGTTTGGACTAGCGAGGGTAGGTGGGAGCAGTACTTC
CASVWTSEGRWEQYF
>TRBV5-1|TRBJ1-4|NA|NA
TGCGCCAGCAGCCCCGGCAGGGAATCTAATGAAAAACTGTTTTTT
CASSPGRESNEKLFF
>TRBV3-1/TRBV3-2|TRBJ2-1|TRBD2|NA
TGTGCCAGCAGCCTAGGACTAGTGCCATCCAATGAGCAGTTCTTC
CASSLGLVPSNEQFF
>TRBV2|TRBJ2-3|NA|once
TGTGCCAGCAGAACGGACTCGACCACAGATACGCAGTATTTT
CASRTDSTTDTQYF
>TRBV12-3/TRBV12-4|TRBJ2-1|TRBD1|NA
TGTGCCAGCAGTTCGACAGGGGACAATGAGCAGTTCTTC
CASSSTGDNEQFF
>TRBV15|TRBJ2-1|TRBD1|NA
TGTGCCACCAGCCTGTCCGACAGGGGGTCCTACAATGAGCAGTTCTTC
CATSLSDRGSYNEQFF
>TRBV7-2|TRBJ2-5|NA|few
TGTGCCAGCAGTCAGGTGTCGGAAGAGACCCAGTACTTC
CASSQVSEETQYF
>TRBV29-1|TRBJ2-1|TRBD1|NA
TGCAGCGTGGCCTCTGGACAGGGATGGGAGCAGTTCTTC
CSVASGQGWEQFF
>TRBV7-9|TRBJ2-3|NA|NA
TGTGCCAGCAGCTTATATCGGGAGTTAACAGATACGCAGTATTTT
CASSLYRELTDTQYF
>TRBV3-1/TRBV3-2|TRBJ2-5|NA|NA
TGTGCCAGCAGCCAAGAGAGCGGCAGATACCAAGAGACCCAGTACTTC
CASSQESGRYQETQYF
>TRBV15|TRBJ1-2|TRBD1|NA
TGTGCCACCTCCCCAGGGGGCTCGGGTTCAAACTATGGCTACACCTTC
CATSPGGSGSNYGYTF
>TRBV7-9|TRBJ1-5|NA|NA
TGTGCCAGCAGCTTAGGGTCAGGTAGCAATCAGCCCCAGCATTTT
CASSLGSGSNQPQHF
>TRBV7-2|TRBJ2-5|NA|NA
TGTGCCAGCAGCTTACGGTCAGCGGGAGAGACCCAGTACTTC
CASSLRSAGETQYF
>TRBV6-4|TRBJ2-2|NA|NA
TGTGCCAGCAGTGACTGGGGCCTGAACACCGGGGAGCTGTTTTTT
CASSDWGLNTGELFF
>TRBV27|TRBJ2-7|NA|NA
TGTGCCAGCAGTCTACCAGGGGCTGAACCCGTCGAGCAGTACTTC
CASSLPGAEPVEQYF
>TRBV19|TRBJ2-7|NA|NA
TGTGCCAGTAGTAACGCAGGGCCGGAAGAGCAGTACTTC
CASSNAGPEEQYF
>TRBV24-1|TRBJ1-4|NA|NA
TGTGCCACCAGTGAGGACAGTGAAAAACTGTTTTTT
CATSEDSEKLFF
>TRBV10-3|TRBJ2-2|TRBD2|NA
TGTGCCATCAGTGAGTACAGCGGGAGTGTCAACACCGGGGAGCTGTTTTTT
CAISEYSGSVNTGELFF
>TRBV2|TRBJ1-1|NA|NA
TGTGCCAGCAGCCGTCAGGGAATGAACACTGAAGCTTTCTTT
CASSRQGMNTEAFF
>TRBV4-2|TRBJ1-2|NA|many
TGTGCCAGCAGCCGAGGGGGGGGCTGGAACTATGGCTACACCTTC
CASSRGGGWNYGYTF